The 32 T cell receptor beta chains in this list originate from one sample, sequenced in a study of OX40 agonist ivuxolimab in advanced cancers. Sequenced by immunoSEQ multiplex PCR; TCRdb stores in-frame clones only, minus some. The table shows nearly 60,000 clones, with 81% occurring only once. This specimen was CD4+ or CD8+ T cells sorted from blood, taken in a trial of the OX40 agonist ivuxolimab. These receptors all come from an adult with an advanced solid tumor such as melanoma, head and neck, liver or kidney cancer.

The chain is built from TRBV5-5 and TRBJ2-3; no reliable D call. V was clipped by 1 base and J by 2 bases, with 2 bases between them. The CDR3 totals 12 residues. Germline-derived CDR1 and CDR2 are SGHKS and YYEKEE (reference sequence). The CDR3 DNA sequence: TGTGCCAGCAGCTTGTACACAGATACGCAGTATTTT. Encoded protein: CASSLYTDTQYF. The full variable domain, its missing parts supplied by reference TRBV5-5 and TRBJ2-3, is DAGVTQSPTHLIKTRGQQVTLRCSPISGHKSVSWYQQVLGQGPQFIFQYYEKEERGRGNFPDRFSARQFPNYSSELNVNALLLGDSALYLCASSLYTDTQYFGPGTRLTVL.

V is TRBV5-3 and J is TRBJ2-5; the D gene is possibly TRBD2 (7 bases). TRBV5-3 is labeled an ORF, and its function is uncertain. V was cut by 4 bases and J by 7 bases, with 17 bases left in between. The CDR3 is 14 amino acids. The CDR3 coding sequence is TGTGCCAGAAGCGTACTCGGGGGGCGGGGGACCCAGTACTTC. Its translation is CARSVLGGRGTQYF.

The gene calls are TRBV19 and TRBJ2-5; D is possibly TRBD1 or TRBD2 (7 bases each). The V and J ends lost 5 bases and 5 bases respectively, with 18 bases between them. This CDR3 has 15 residues. Germline loops: CDR1 LNHDA, CDR2 SQIVND (reference sequence). DNA for the CDR3: TGTGCCAGTAGTTCCCAGGGGGGGCAAGGGGAGACCCAGTACTTC. Translating gives CASSSQGGQGETQYF. The complete variable domain, with remaining parts taken from reference TRBV19 and TRBJ2-5, reads DGGITQSPKYLFRKEGQNVTLSCEQNLNHDAMYWYRQDPGQGLRLIYYSQIVNDFQKGDIAEGYSVSREKKESFPLTVTSAQKNPTAFYLCASSSQGGQGETQYFGPGTRLLVL.

The chain joins TRBV12-5 to TRBJ1-1; unclear D gene. Per germline, CDR1 LGHNT and CDR2 FRNRAP. The CDR3 totals 14 residues. The ends were cut back, 1 base at V and 4 bases at J, with 10 bases in the middle. The chain's CDR3 is CASGLGQAITEAFF. The CDR3 DNA follows: TGTGCTAGTGGTTTGGGGCAGGCGATCACTGAAGCTTTCTTT.

This clone appeared once. This chain joins TRBV11-3 and TRBJ2-5; D assignment may be TRBD1 or TRBD2 (5 bases each). Per the germline V gene, CDR1 is SGHNT and CDR2 is YENEEA. The CDR3 is 16 residues long. Trimming removed 7 bases from V and 1 base from J, with 19 bases in between. The DNA of the CDR3 is TGTGCCAGCAACCCAAACCCGGGACCTCCCCAAGAGACCCAGTACTTC. Its protein is CASNPNPGPPQETQYF.

The rearrangement joins TRBV7-9 to TRBJ2-1; D could derive from TRBD1 or TRBD2 (5 bases each). Per the germline V gene, CDR1 is SEHNR and CDR2 is FQNEAQ (reference sequence). V lost 5 bases and J lost 4, with 12 bases in between. The CDR3 runs 14 residues. The CDR3 coding sequence is TGTGCCAGCAGCCCCGGAGAGGGGTACAATGAGCAGTTCTTC. This codes for CASSPGEGYNEQFF.

The chain joins TRBV15 to TRBJ2-3; no reliable D call. With 0 bases removed from V and 4 bases from J, the gap between germline ends came to 11 bases. This CDR3 is 15 amino acids long. Germline-derived CDR1 and CDR2 are LNHNV and YYDKDF (reference sequence). CDR3 loop: CATSREAARPDTQYF. CDR3 DNA sequence: TGTGCCACCAGCAGAGAGGCGGCGCGCCCAGATACGCAGTATTTT.

The chain recombines TRBV5-4 with TRBJ2-7; D possibly matches TRBD1 or TRBD2 (5 bases each). The germline V gene encodes CDR1 SGHNT and CDR2 YYREEE (reference sequence). This CDR3 region has 12 residues. The V gene lost 4 bases and the J gene lost 4 bases, with 9 bases spanning the gap. This CDR3 reads CASSQGVYEQYF. Written as DNA, the CDR3 is TGTGCCAGCAGCCAGGGAGTTTACGAGCAGTACTTC.

The gene calls are TRBV6-1 and TRBJ1-1; D remains ambiguous. V shed 7 bases and J shed 2 bases, with 8 bases lying between them. The germline CDR1 and CDR2 sequences are MNHNS and SASEGT. This CDR3 spans 12 amino acids. CDR3 sequence reads: CASTDVNTEAFF. CDR3 nucleotides: TGTGCCAGCACAGATGTTAACACTGAAGCTTTCTTT.

This chain links TRBV4-1 with TRBJ2-1; 12 bases are a match to TRBD2. Germline CDR1 is MGHRA and CDR2 is YSYEKL. With V trimmed by 3 bases and J by 8 bases, 8 bases remained unmatched. The CDR3 sequence is 16 residues long. The chain's CDR3 is CASSQELAGGVYEQFF. The CDR3 bases are TGCGCCAGCAGCCAGGAACTAGCGGGGGGCGTGTATGAGCAGTTCTTC.

By sample share, this clone is medium-sized. The rearrangement joins TRBV7-3 to TRBJ2-5; 11 nucleotides line up with TRBD1. Trimming took 1 base from V and 4 from J; bases not matched to a gene: 8. The germline V gene has CDR1 SGHTA and CDR2 FQGTGA. CDR3 length equals 17 residues. Here the CDR3 DNA reads TGTGCCAGCAGCTTAAAAGTTGGGACAGGGGGATCAGAGACCCAGTACTTC. Its protein is CASSLKVGTGGSETQYF.

This sequence joins TRBV7-8 and TRBJ1-5; perhaps TRBD1 as D (6 bases). The CDR3 sequence is 14 residues long. The V gene lost 7 bases and the J gene lost 4 bases, with 14 bases spanning the gap. The germline CDR1 and CDR2 sequences are SGHVS and FQNEAQ. The DNA of the CDR3 is TGTGCCAGCACCTCGCGAGGGGGGAATCAGCCCCAGCATTTT. Translated, it gives CASTSRGGNQPQHF.

This clone appeared a single time. The rearrangement uses TRBV11-1 and TRBJ2-2; the D gene is possibly TRBD1 (6 bases). The germline gives CDR1 SGHAT, CDR2 FQDESV (reference sequence). This CDR3 region has 13 residues. The V gene lost 5 bases and the J gene lost 5 bases, with 9 bases spanning the gap. CDR3 DNA sequence: TGTGCCAGCAGCGTTAGGGGGACCGGGGAGCTGTTTTTT. Translated, it gives CASSVRGTGELFF.

This clone was seen only a few times. This chain joins TRBV18 and TRBJ2-6, with 8 bases identical to TRBD1. V lost 3 bases, J lost 0 bases, and 4 bases stayed unmatched. The CDR3 totals 17 residues. The germline CDR1 and CDR2 sequences are KGHSH and LQKENI. Here the CDR3 reads CASSPLGQGSGANVLTF. DNA of the CDR3: TGTGCCAGCTCACCTCTTGGACAGGGCTCTGGGGCCAACGTCCTGACTTTC.

V gene TRBV27 combines with J gene TRBJ1-2, with a possible D match to TRBD1 (5 bases). V was cut by 3 bases and J by 8 bases, with 16 bases left in between. The CDR3 sequence is 14 residues long. Germline CDR1 is MNHEY and CDR2 is SMNVEV (reference sequence). The CDR3 nucleotides read TGTGCCAGCAGTTTTGGCAGGGAGGGAGTGGGCTACACCTTC. This codes for CASSFGREGVGYTF.

There are a few counts of this clone. The rearrangement uses TRBV14 and TRBJ1-1; TRBD1 agrees at 8 bases. The CDR3 has 17 residues. Germline lookup yields CDR1 SGHDN and CDR2 FVKESK. V lost 4 bases and J lost 3; bases outside the gene matches: 13. CDR3 in amino acids: CASSPGTGDYGDTEAFF. CDR3 bases: TGTGCCAGCAGCCCCGGGACAGGAGATTACGGCGACACTGAAGCTTTCTTT.

In this sample, this clone turned up a few times. V usage is TRBV5-1 and J usage is TRBJ2-5; no firm D call. Germline CDR1 and CDR2: SGHRS and YFSETQ. The CDR3 runs 12 residues. Trimming removed 0 bases at V and 4 bases at J, with 4 bases between. This CDR3 reads CASSLAGETQYF. CDR3 bases: TGCGCCAGCAGCTTGGCCGGAGAGACCCAGTACTTC.

CDR3 DNA sequence: TGTGCCAGCAGTTTTGGGGGTAGCAATCAGCCCCAGCATTTT. It codes for CASSFGGSNQPQHF. The chain has TRBV28 and TRBJ1-5; tentatively, D is TRBD1 (5 bases). Germline V gene data show CDR1 as MDHEN and CDR2 as SYDVKM. V gave up 3 bases and J gave up 0 bases, with 6 bases separating them. The CDR3 totals 14 residues.

This chain links TRBV29-1 with TRBJ1-1; TRBD1 might be the D (5 bases). This CDR3 comprises 10 residues. Trimming removed 7 bases from V and 4 bases from J, with 7 bases in between. CDR1 SQVTM and CDR2 ANQGSEA come from the germline V gene. CDR3 nucleotides: TGCAGCGCCGGGGCCACTGAAGCTTTCTTT. Its protein product is CSAGATEAFF.

This clone was observed a few times. The rearrangement joins TRBV19 to TRBJ2-2; tentatively, D is TRBD1 (5 bases). This CDR3 has 14 residues. Germline values: CDR1 LNHDA, CDR2 SQIVND (reference sequence). The V and J ends lost 0 bases and 7 bases respectively, with 9 bases between them. CDR3 region: CASSIDKGFGELFF. Here the CDR3 DNA reads TGTGCCAGTAGTATAGATAAGGGGTTCGGGGAGCTGTTTTTT.

The genes are TRBV27 and TRBJ1-4, with 9 nucleotides matching TRBD1. The CDR3 is 15 amino acids. The germline gives CDR1 MNHEY, CDR2 SMNVEV (reference sequence). J lost 7 bases, V lost 4 bases, and 7 bases had no gene match. The CDR3 loop reads CASSYTPGQGEKLFF. The CDR3 nucleotides read TGTGCCAGCAGTTATACCCCGGGACAGGGTGAAAAACTGTTTTTT.

The chain joins TRBV7-3 to TRBJ2-7, with 9 bases fitting TRBD2. The CDR3 is 15 residues long. V was clipped by 4 bases and J by 0 bases; unmatched bases: 4. The germline V gene encodes CDR1 SGHTA and CDR2 FQGTGA. The CDR3 bases are TGTGCCAGCAGCTCCAGCGGGGGGCGCTCCTACGAGCAGTACTTC. Protein: CASSSSGGRSYEQYF.

About this clone itself: Compared with germline, one end of the junction differs, possibly owing to a read error. V gene TRBV6-5 combines with J gene TRBJ1-3; maybe TRBD1 (6 bases). Germline CDR1 reads MNHEY; CDR2 reads SVGAGI. The CDR3 extends over 15 amino acids. CDR3 sequence reads: CASSDSTGPGNTIYF. In DNA form, the CDR3 reads TGTGCCAGCAGTGACTCAACAGGGCCCGGAAACACCATATATTTT.

By share, this clone ranks as medium-sized. The CDR3: CASSQVGDRLNEQYF. CDR3 nucleotide sequence: TGTGCCAGCAGCCAAGTCGGGGACAGACTTAACGAGCAGTACTTC. The chain is built from TRBV4-2 and TRBJ2-7; TRBD1 matches at 7 bases. J was trimmed by 5 bases and V by 1 base; bases with no gene match: 8. The CDR3 runs to 15 residues. Germline V gives CDR1 LGHNA, CDR2 YNFKEQ.

The chain couples TRBV15 to TRBJ1-6, with D uncertain. Germline CDR1 reads LNHNV; CDR2 reads YYDKDF (reference sequence). The CDR3 has 15 residues. V was cut by 1 base and J by 7 bases, with 11 bases left in between. CDR3 amino acids: CATSRGVEGNSPLHF. CDR3 coding DNA: TGTGCCACCAGCAGAGGTGTTGAGGGCAATTCACCCCTCCACTTT.

This sequence joins TRBV13 and TRBJ2-3; a possible D gene is TRBD2 (7 bases). The CDR3 runs to 14 residues. Germline V gene data show CDR1 as PRHDT and CDR2 as FYEKMQ (reference sequence). V lost 8 bases and J lost 2, with 14 bases in between. Written as DNA, the CDR3 is TGTGCCAGCTCGAGGGGGGGCGACACAGATACGCAGTATTTT. This codes for CASSRGGDTDTQYF.

This clone was seen a single time. The chain uses TRBV7-3 and TRBJ2-5; D is unresolved. CDR1 and CDR2 (germline): SGHTA, FQGTGA. Trimming pared 1 base from V and 7 bases from J, leaving 10 bases between. The CDR3 totals 13 residues. The CDR3: CASSLNRPGTQYF. In DNA form, the CDR3 reads TGTGCCAGCAGCTTAAATCGGCCGGGGACCCAGTACTTC.

This clone showed up just a few times. The chain has TRBV2 and TRBJ2-3; no clear D gene. This CDR3 contains 14 residues. Germline CDR1 reads SNHLY; CDR2 reads FYNNEI. The V end was cut by 7 bases, the J end by 0 bases, with 11 bases between. In nucleotides, the CDR3 is TGTGCCAGCATCGGTTACGCCAGCACAGATACGCAGTATTTT. This translates into CASIGYASTDTQYF. The full variable domain, rest sourced from reference TRBV2 and TRBJ2-3, is EPEVTQTPSHQVTQMGQEVILRCVPISNHLYFYWYRQILGQKVEFLVSFYNNEISEKSEIFDDQFSVERPDGSNFTLKIRSTKLEDSAMYFCASIGYASTDTQYFGPGTRLTVL.

V is TRBV2 and J is TRBJ1-1; D is undetermined. In germline, CDR1 is SNHLY, CDR2 FYNNEI. CDR3 length equals 14 residues. Trimming removed 8 bases at V and 4 bases at J, with 17 bases between. CDR3 sequence (DNA): TGTGCCAGCCGCCTAGGGTCACGGGGCACTGAAGCTTTCTTT. This codes for CASRLGSRGTEAFF.

This chain's CDR3 is CASSSAPSYEQYF. CDR3 coding DNA: TGTGCCAGCAGCTCCGCGCCCTCCTACGAGCAGTACTTC. This chain joins TRBV7-6 and TRBJ2-7; D is uncertain. CDR1 is SGHVS, CDR2 FNYEAQ, per germline. Trimming took 4 bases from V and 0 from J, leaving 7 bases between them. The CDR3 runs 13 residues.

The CDR3 region has the DNA TGTGCCAGCAGCTTAGAAGTTGCGGGTTTTTATGGCTACACCTTC. It translates to CASSLEVAGFYGYTF. This sequence joins TRBV7-9 and TRBJ1-2; no definite D call. The CDR3 sequence is 15 residues long. V lost 1 base and J 5 bases, leaving 14 bases between the germline ends. Germline lookup yields CDR1 SEHNR and CDR2 FQNEAQ (reference sequence).

This clone was recorded only once. The rearrangement joins TRBV6-6 to TRBJ2-7, with D uncertain. Germline-derived CDR1 and CDR2 are MNHNY and SVGAGI (reference sequence). This CDR3 contains 13 residues. V was shortened by 2 bases and J by 2 bases, with 7 bases between the two germline ends. CDR3 DNA: TGTGCCAGCAGTTACGGCAGGACCTACGAGCAGTACTTC. This encodes CASSYGRTYEQYF.